The 24 T cell receptor beta chains below were found in one sample sequenced in a study of blood T cell repertoires in COVID-19. Assay used: immunoSEQ multiplex PCR; TCRdb lists only in-frame clones, some missing. The sample consists of under 95,000 clones, approximately 89% of them appearing once. The specimen sequenced was peripheral blood. All receptors come from a human donor with acute or convalescent COVID-19. The donor label of this sample is uncertain.

V is TRBV5-8 and J is TRBJ2-7; D is perhaps TRBD2 (6 bases). Germline V gene data show CDR1 as SGHTS and CDR2 as YDEGEE. The CDR3 extends over 15 amino acids. V gave up 3 bases and J gave up 7 bases, with 20 bases separating them. This CDR3 reads CASSYGGGTGREQYF. The CDR3, as DNA: TGTGCCAGCAGCTACGGAGGCGGGACGGGGCGTGAGCAGTACTTC. Filled out from reference TRBV5-8 and TRBJ2-7, the complete variable domain reads EAGVTQSPTHLIKTRGQQATLRCSPISGHTSVYWYQQALGLGLQFLLWYDEGEERNRGNFPPRFSGRQFPNYSSELNVNALELEDSALYLCASSYGGGTGREQYFGPGTRLTVT.

V gene TRBV28 combines with J gene TRBJ1-6; D gene ambiguous. Germline CDR1 reads MDHEN; CDR2 reads SYDVKM. This CDR3 is 12 amino acids long. Trimming removed 1 base from V and 10 bases from J, with 5 bases in between. The CDR3 nucleotides are TGTGCCAGCAGTTTATCTCCCTCACCCCTCCACTTT. Translated: CASSLSPSPLHF.

The chain joins TRBV11-2 to TRBJ2-3, with TRBD1 matching 8 bases. Germline-derived CDR1 and CDR2 are SGHAT and FQNNGV. The CDR3 runs to 16 residues. V shed 5 bases, J shed 7 bases, and the junction held 14 bases outside the gene matches. CDR3 nucleotides: TGTGCCAGCAGCCGTTCCGCCGGGACAGGTTCAAATACGCAGTATTTT. The encoded protein is CASSRSAGTGSNTQYF.

The V call is TRBV19, the J call TRBJ2-7, with D perhaps TRBD1 (7 bases). V was shortened by 4 bases and J by 5 bases, with 15 bases between the two germline ends. The CDR3 totals 14 residues. The germline gives CDR1 LNHDA, CDR2 SQIVND (reference sequence). The CDR3 nucleotides read TGTGCCAGTAGTACCGGAGGGGGCCGGAACGAGCAGTACTTC. This encodes CASSTGGGRNEQYF.

The chain couples TRBV19 to TRBJ1-1; 8 bases are a match to TRBD1. CDR1 and CDR2 from the germline V gene are LNHDA and SQIVND (reference sequence). After removal of 5 bases from V and 1 base from J, the junction contained 6 bases not matched to a gene. CDR3 length equals 15 residues. DNA of the CDR3: TGTGCCAGTAGTTTCCAGGGGGCCAGGAACACTGAAGCTTTCTTT. Translating gives CASSFQGARNTEAFF.

The genes are TRBV25-1 and TRBJ1-2; D is uncertain. V lost 5 bases to trimming and J lost 8 bases, with 18 bases between them. From germline, CDR1 is MGHDK and CDR2 SYGVNS. CDR3 length: 14 residues. In DNA, the CDR3 is TGTGCCAGCAGTCTTTTAATTGGGTCGGGGGGCTACACCTTC. It specifies CASSLLIGSGGYTF.

This chain joins TRBV7-2 and TRBJ1-5; weak D call: TRBD1 (6 bases). The CDR3 totals 16 residues. V dropped 1 base and J dropped 6 bases, with 16 bases sitting between them. Germline V gene lookup returns CDR1 SGHTA and CDR2 FQGNSA. CDR3 loop: CASSLGGPSGVQPQHF. CDR3 bases: TGTGCCAGCAGCTTAGGAGGCCCCTCAGGGGTTCAGCCCCAGCATTTT.

The chain is built from TRBV11-2 and TRBJ2-2; no clear D. Germline assignment: CDR1 SGHAT and CDR2 FQNNGV. V lost 0 bases and J lost 7, with 9 bases in between. The CDR3 totals 14 residues. CDR3 residues: CASSLEIAGGELFF. CDR3 DNA: TGTGCCAGCAGCTTAGAGATAGCCGGCGGGGAGCTGTTTTTT.

This chain uses TRBV12-3 or TRBV12-4 with TRBJ1-1; D is possibly TRBD1 (5 bases). Trimming took 7 bases from V and 2 from J, leaving 11 bases between them. This CDR3 has 13 residues. The CDR3 sequence is CASNRGLNTEAFF. CDR3 coding DNA: TGTGCCAGCAACCGGGGACTTAACACTGAAGCTTTCTTT.

CDR3 amino acids: CATRRLGVNEKLFF. Written as DNA, the CDR3 is TGTGCCACCCGCCGCCTGGGCGTCAATGAAAAACTGTTTTTT. The J gene is TRBJ1-4, the V gene TRBV6-5; no firm D call. The CDR3 length is 14 residues. In germline, CDR1 is MNHEY, CDR2 SVGAGI. V was trimmed by 10 bases and J by 5 bases, leaving 17 bases between them.

The chain uses TRBV5-1 and TRBJ2-3, with D uncertain. This CDR3 spans 15 amino acids. V lost 0 bases, J lost 3 bases, and 11 bases lay in between. The germline V gene encodes CDR1 SGHRS and CDR2 YFSETQ. In nucleotides, the CDR3 is TGCGCCAGCAGCTTGGTCGAACCTGCGACAGATACGCAGTATTTT. It is translated as CASSLVEPATDTQYF.

This rearrangement joins TRBV3-1 (or the pseudogene TRBV3-2) to TRBJ2-7; TRBD2 agrees at 9 bases. Losses at the gene ends were 4 bases for V and 7 bases for J; bases not matched to a gene: 11. CDR1 and CDR2 from the germline V gene are LGHDT and YNNKEL (reference sequence). This CDR3 is 15 amino acids long. The CDR3 nucleotides read TGTGCCAGCAGCCCCGATACTAGCGGGTGGGGAGAGCAGTACTTC. The encoded protein is CASSPDTSGWGEQYF.

CDR3 residues: CASSQSAQSRSNQPQHF. CDR3 sequence (DNA): TGCGCCAGCAGCCAATCCGCGCAAAGCAGGAGCAATCAGCCCCAGCATTTT. This rearrangement joins TRBV4-1 to TRBJ1-5, with D uncertain. The V end lost 2 bases, the J end lost 1 base, and 15 bases lay between the germline ends. CDR3 length equals 17 residues. Germline V gene data show CDR1 as MGHRA and CDR2 as YSYEKL.

This sequence joins TRBV5-5 and TRBJ1-3; weak D call: TRBD1 (5 bases). Deletions cut 0 bases from V and 4 bases from J, with 14 bases between. Germline values: CDR1 SGHKS, CDR2 YYEKEE (reference sequence). This CDR3 contains 16 residues. The CDR3 loop is CASSLAQGTFGNTIYF. The CDR3, as DNA: TGTGCCAGCAGCTTGGCCCAGGGTACGTTCGGAAACACCATATATTTT.

This clone appeared once. The rearrangement links TRBV15 to TRBJ1-2; D perhaps matches TRBD1 (6 bases). Deletions cut 2 bases from V and 5 bases from J, with 15 bases between. Germline V gene data show CDR1 as LNHNV and CDR2 as YYDKDF (reference sequence). The CDR3 runs 15 residues. In DNA form, the CDR3 reads TGTGCCACCAGCAGAACTGACAGGCCGGTTTATGGCTACACCTTC. This translates into CATSRTDRPVYGYTF.

The chain employs TRBV4-2 and TRBJ1-4; weak D call: TRBD1 (5 bases). The V and J ends lost 4 bases and 5 bases respectively, with 14 bases between them. Germline V gives CDR1 LGHNA, CDR2 YNFKEQ. The CDR3 extends over 15 amino acids. The CDR3 reads CASSPLQGGNEKLFF. As DNA, the CDR3 is TGTGCCAGCAGCCCCCTTCAGGGAGGAAATGAAAAACTGTTTTTT.

This clone was picked up one time. V gene TRBV2 combines with J gene TRBJ1-1; D uncertain. Germline V gene data show CDR1 as SNHLY and CDR2 as FYNNEI. The length of the CDR3 is 15 residues. Trimming took off 5 bases at V and 3 bases at J, with 16 bases between the two ends. CDR3 amino acids: CASSSTTIAYTEAFF. The CDR3 coding sequence is TGTGCCAGCAGTTCTACTACAATCGCCTACACTGAAGCTTTCTTT. The full variable domain, in which reference TRBV2 and TRBJ1-1 provide the parts outside the CDR3, is EPEVTQTPSHQVTQMGQEVILRCVPISNHLYFYWYRQILGQKVEFLVSFYNNEISEKSEIFDDQFSVERPDGSNFTLKIRSTKLEDSAMYFCASSSTTIAYTEAFFGQGTRLTVV.

V usage is TRBV6-5 and J usage is TRBJ2-1; 11 nucleotides align to TRBD2. The CDR3 extends over 15 amino acids. Germline assignment: CDR1 MNHEY and CDR2 SVGAGI. V was clipped by 1 base and J by 6 bases; unmatched bases: 2. As DNA, the CDR3 is TGTGCCAGCAGTTACTTTAGCGGGGGGGCCAATGAGCAGTTCTTC. Its protein product is CASSYFSGGANEQFF.

The chain combines TRBV11-3 with TRBJ2-1; 7 nucleotides match TRBD2. This CDR3 region has 14 residues. Germline V gives CDR1 SGHNT, CDR2 YENEEA. The V gene end was trimmed by 5 bases and the J gene end by 6 bases; junction bases not matched to a gene: 7. The CDR3, as DNA: TGTGCCAGCAGCCAGCGATGGGGGGGCAATGAGCAGTTCTTC. Translated, it gives CASSQRWGGNEQFF.

This chain connects TRBV6-5 to TRBJ1-1; unclear D gene. CDR3 size: 12 residues. Germline V gene sequence: CDR1 MNHEY, CDR2 SVGAGI. V lost 4 bases and J lost 5, with 8 bases in between. In DNA, the CDR3 is TGTGCCAGCAGTTGGGGAGGGACTGAAGCTTTCTTT. Protein product: CASSWGGTEAFF.

The chain links TRBV19 to TRBJ1-2, with unresolved D. The CDR3 is 13 residues long. V was shortened by 7 bases and J by 10 bases, with 19 bases between the two germline ends. In germline, CDR1 is LNHDA, CDR2 SQIVND (reference sequence). Here the CDR3 reads CASTPRGSRAYTF. As DNA, the CDR3 is TGTGCCAGTACCCCCCGGGGAAGTCGGGCCTACACCTTC. The variable domain in full, completed from reference TRBV19 and TRBJ1-2, reads DGGITQSPKYLFRKEGQNVTLSCEQNLNHDAMYWYRQDPGQGLRLIYYSQIVNDFQKGDIAEGYSVSREKKESFPLTVTSAQKNPTAFYLCASTPRGSRAYTFGSGTRLTVV.

The rearrangement uses TRBV5-6 and TRBJ1-5; a possible D gene is TRBD1 (5 bases). Germline CDR1 SGHDT, CDR2 YYEEEE. V was trimmed by 3 bases and J by 4 bases, leaving 14 bases between them. The CDR3 totals 15 residues. The CDR3 sequence is CASSSGGTVNQPQHF. The DNA for the CDR3 is TGTGCCAGCAGCTCGGGGGGGACGGTAAATCAGCCCCAGCATTTT.

This sequence joins TRBV28 and TRBJ1-2, with D tentatively TRBD1 (5 bases). Trimming took off 6 bases at V and 0 bases at J, with 11 bases between the two ends. Germline lookup yields CDR1 MDHEN and CDR2 SYDVKM. CDR3 size: 14 residues. The DNA of the CDR3 is TGTGCCAGCAGCCTGGGGGGAACTAACTATGGCTACACCTTC. This codes for CASSLGGTNYGYTF.

The gene calls are TRBV5-5 and TRBJ2-3; TRBD1 agrees at 9 bases. Germline values: CDR1 SGHKS, CDR2 YYEKEE (reference sequence). The CDR3 covers 14 residues. J gave up 3 bases and V 4 bases, and 3 bases lay outside the gene matches. CDR3 coding DNA: TGTGCCAGCAGCCCGGACAGGGGAACAGATACGCAGTATTTT. This encodes CASSPDRGTDTQYF.